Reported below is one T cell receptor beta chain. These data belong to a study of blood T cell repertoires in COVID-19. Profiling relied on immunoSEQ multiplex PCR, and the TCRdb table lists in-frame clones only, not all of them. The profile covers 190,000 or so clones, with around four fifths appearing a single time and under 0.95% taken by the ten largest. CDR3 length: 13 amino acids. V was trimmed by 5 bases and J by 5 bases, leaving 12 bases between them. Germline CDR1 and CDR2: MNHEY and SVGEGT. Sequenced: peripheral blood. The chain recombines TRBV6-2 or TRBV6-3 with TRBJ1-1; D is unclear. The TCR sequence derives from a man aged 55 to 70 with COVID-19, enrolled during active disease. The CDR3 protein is CASSPTRRTEAFF. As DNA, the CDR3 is TGTGCCAGCAGTCCGACACGACGGACTGAAGCTTTCTTT.